This T cell receptor (beta chain) was observed in a study of low-dose radiotherapy and immunotherapy resistance in tumors (dated by TCRdb to between 2022 and 2023). With regard to the full study: Patients in Cohort 1 were given 0.5 Gy per fraction every 2 weeks, and the prescribed total PTV dose was 6.5 Gy. For Cohort 2, the dose was 1 Gy per fraction given every two weeks, adding up to 13 Gy in total across 26 weeks. Patients were given nivolumab as a 240 mg flat dose every two weeks and ipilimumab at 1 mg/kg every six weeks, with both drugs delivered intravenously. Cyclophosphamide 200 mg/m2 was given intravenously every two weeks, one day before each radiation and immunotherapy administration. Aspirin 300 mg was taken orally once daily by patients for four cycles, starting on cycle 1 day 1. The trial did not randomize participants into treatment groups. Eight patients were included in the translational analysis: three from the first dose cohort and the first five from the second dose cohort.

The sample's time point label, in plain terms: before trial treatment. The donors came from RACIN, which was a single-arm phase I dose-escalation trial that paired nivolumab and ipilimumab with aspirin, low-dose cyclophosphamide and low-dose radiotherapy. To be eligible, a patient needed to have an advanced solid tumor that was TIL-negative. This clonotype has just a few counts. It lacks a known antigen. It may be a read error: a sequence one base away is much more abundant. Reading the germline V gene (reference sequence) gives CDR1 MNHEY and CDR2 SMNVEV. From the cysteine up to the phenylalanine, the CDR3 has a length of 13 residues. Just the 39-base CDR3 DNA is kept, in frame starting at base 1. From V the trimming removes 6 bases and from J it removes 5 bases, while the gene matches leave 6 bases of the junction unaccounted for. Sequencing used an Illumina HiSeq 2500. To make first-strand cDNA, Superscript III was used along with a set of TRAV- and TRBV-specific primers so that both the TCRalpha and TCRbeta chains were covered. TCRs were amplified for 20 PCR cycles with Phusion, using a constant-region primer paired with the adapter attached to the V primers. The isolated mRNA was amplified using the MessageAmp II aRNA Amplification Kit, with in vitro transcription performed for about 15 hours at 37 degrees C. mRNA for TCR sequencing was isolated with the Dynabeads mRNA DIRECT Purification Kit. A second approximately 23-cycle Phusion PCR added indexed Illumina adapters, and products were purified with AMPure XP beads. The published analysis was carried out like this. Custom Perl scripts were used to pool TCR sequences that encoded the same protein, to remove out-of-frame sequences, and to calculate the abundance of each clonotype. TCR sequences supported by only a single read were excluded from analysis. Shannon entropy, Gini index, clonality, richness, and the frequency of TCRs shared between repertoires were included as repertoire metrics. TCRdb cleaned the public reads at Q25 with fastp, built clones with MiXCR and kept in-frame beta chains. Each CDR3 protein gets just one entry, which takes the most common genes and DNA from the rows behind it. The V and J calls reflect TCRdb's pipeline rather than the authors' work. For this sample the table gives tens of thousands of distinct CDR3 sequences, of which over 15% were detected only once. The ten biggest clones cover 2.5% to 3.5% of the sample.

This sequence uses TRBV27 and TRBJ1-1; 7 central bases correspond to TRBD1. The material sequenced was PBMCs, taken before treatment. This receptor was taken from a male donor with prostate cancer. The sequenced DNA: TGTGCCAGCAGCCTAGGGGGCGCGACTGAAGCTTTCTTT. It translates as CASSLGGATEAFF.